This TCR beta chain was profiled in a study of memory CD4+ T cells and cytomegalovirus serostatus. Study-wide background: Healthy Belgian adult donors included under ten CMV-positive and some 25 CMV-negative people.

Notes on this clone: Its specificity is unknown.

The sort gate was single viable CD3+CD4+CD8-CD45RO+ cells for memory CD4+ T cells. After thawing, CD4+ T cells were positively selected. Source study methods: Out-of-frame sequences were removed, leaving 2,204,828 distinct TCRbeta sequences. Using immunoSEQ multiplex PCR, the repertoire was profiled, and TCRdb retains in-frame clones only, with some absent. V and J calls plus clone size are reproduced from that table; the DNA served to infer D and trimming. Here the sample spans about 44,000 clones, 79% being singletons. The CDR3 spans 14 residues. CDR1 and CDR2 (germline): LNHDA, SQIVND (reference sequence). Trimming removed 10 bases at V and 0 bases at J, with 12 bases between. Points from the study as a whole: Repertoires predicted CMV serostatus with median bootstrapped AUC of approximately 0.94.

Sequenced material: memory CD4+ T cells from blood. The sequence was collected from an adult in good health and CMV-seronegative. J is TRBJ1-4 and V is TRBV19; D perhaps matches TRBD1 (5 bases). The CDR3 loop reads CATRSGSTNEKLFF. The CDR3 bases are TGTGCCACCCGTTCAGGGTCAACTAATGAAAAACTGTTTTTT. Variable domain in full (rest from reference TRBV19 and TRBJ1-4): DGGITQSPKYLFRKEGQNVTLSCEQNLNHDAMYWYRQDPGQGLRLIYYSQIVNDFQKGDIAEGYSVSREKKESFPLTVTSAQKNPTAFYLCATRSGSTNEKLFFGSGTQLSVL.